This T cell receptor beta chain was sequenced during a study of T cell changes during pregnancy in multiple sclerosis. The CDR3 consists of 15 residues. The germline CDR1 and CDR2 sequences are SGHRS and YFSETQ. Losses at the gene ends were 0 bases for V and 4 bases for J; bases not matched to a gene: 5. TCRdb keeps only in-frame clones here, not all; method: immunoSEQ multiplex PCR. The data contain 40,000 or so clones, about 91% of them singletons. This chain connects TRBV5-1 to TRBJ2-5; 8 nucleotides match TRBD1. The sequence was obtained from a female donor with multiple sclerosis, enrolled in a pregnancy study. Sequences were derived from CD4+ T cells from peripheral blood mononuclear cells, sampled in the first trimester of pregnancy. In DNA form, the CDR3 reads TGCGCCAGCAGCTTGGCGACAGGGGCCCGAGAGACCCAGTACTTC. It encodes CASSLATGARETQYF.